Presented here are 10 T cell receptor beta chains from one specimen sequenced in a study of shared clonotypes between healthy human individuals. Libraries were prepared by immunoSEQ multiplex PCR; TCRdb keeps only in-frame clonotypes and omits some of them. The table lists roughly 1,500,000 clones, under 99% of them singletons. Sequenced material: naive CD4+ T cells sorted from blood. The subset denotes: CD45RA+ positively selected. These receptors originate from a man aged 30 to 45 in good health.

This chain uses TRBV7-2 with TRBJ1-2; D gene uncertain. The V end was cut by 3 bases, the J end by 4 bases, with 12 bases between. The CDR3 covers 14 residues. Germline-derived CDR1 and CDR2 are SGHTA and FQGNSA. As DNA, the CDR3 is TGTGCCAGCAGCTTGCCCTCGAATCGCTATGGCTACACCTTC. It is translated as CASSLPSNRYGYTF.

The chain employs TRBV5-1 and TRBJ2-7; 8 nucleotides agree with TRBD2. The CDR3 contains 15 residues. V gave up 0 bases and J gave up 3 bases; unmatched junction bases: 5. Germline V gene lookup returns CDR1 SGHRS and CDR2 YFSETQ. The CDR3 loop is CASSLAGTRVYEQYF. The CDR3 DNA reads as TGCGCCAGCAGCTTGGCCGGGACTAGAGTCTACGAGCAGTACTTC.

The chain carries TRBV5-1 and TRBJ2-7; 7 bases agree with TRBD2. Unmatched junction bases numbered 12, after V lost 2 bases and J lost 7 bases. The germline V gene encodes CDR1 SGHRS and CDR2 YFSETQ. CDR3 length: 15 amino acids. CDR3 in amino acids: CASSLREGGPQEQYF. The CDR3 bases are TGCGCCAGCAGCTTACGAGAGGGAGGGCCACAAGAGCAGTACTTC.

The chain is built from TRBV2 and TRBJ2-1, with 8 bases aligning to TRBD1. Looked up from germline, CDR1 is SNHLY and CDR2 is FYNNEI. V lost 6 bases and J lost 1; bases outside the gene matches: 8. CDR3 length: 16 residues. For the CDR3, the DNA is TGTGCCAGCAGCGCCCCAGGGGGCCGGTCCTACAATGAGCAGTTCTTC. This translates into CASSAPGGRSYNEQFF.

V is TRBV29-1 and J is TRBJ2-1; 8 nucleotides align to TRBD1. Trimming took 8 bases from V and 6 from J; bases not matched to a gene: 12. Germline V gene sequence: CDR1 SQVTM, CDR2 ANQGSEA. This CDR3 region has 14 residues. The CDR3 spells CSIRSGTGSNEQFF. The CDR3 nucleotides are TGCAGCATCCGATCCGGGACAGGAAGCAATGAGCAGTTCTTC.

The J gene is TRBJ1-2, the V gene TRBV9, with 10 positions matching TRBD1. This CDR3 is 15 amino acids long. Germline V CDR1 and CDR2: SGDLS, YYNGEE. After removal of 0 bases from V and 5 bases from J, the junction contained 4 bases not matched to a gene. The CDR3 DNA reads as TGTGCCAGCAGCGTAGGAGGGGACAGGGGATATGGCTACACCTTC. Translation: CASSVGGDRGYGYTF.

This chain connects TRBV20-1 to TRBJ2-4; a weak D match, TRBD2 (5 bases). Trimming removed 5 bases from V and 11 bases from J, with 13 bases in between. Germline CDR1 and CDR2: DFQATT and SNEGSKA (reference sequence). The CDR3 is 11 amino acids. The CDR3 DNA reads as TGCAGTGCTTCCCACGGGAACCTTCAGTACTTC. Its translation: CSASHGNLQYF.

The V gene is TRBV27, the J gene TRBJ1-2; tentative D call: TRBD1 (6 bases). Per germline, CDR1 MNHEY and CDR2 SMNVEV (reference sequence). V lost 3 bases, J lost 7 bases, and 15 bases lay in between. The CDR3 extends over 14 amino acids. The CDR3 reads CASSLVKGDRGYTF. The CDR3 bases are TGTGCCAGCAGTTTGGTGAAGGGGGATCGTGGCTACACCTTC.

This chain joins TRBV6-1 and TRBJ1-1, with 7 bases aligning to TRBD1. Losses at the gene ends were 10 bases for V and 6 bases for J; bases not matched to a gene: 8. CDR3 length equals 12 residues. CDR1 MNHNS and CDR2 SASEGT come from the germline V gene. In nucleotides, the CDR3 is TGTGCCACACGACAGGGCACTGCTGAAGCTTTCTTT. Protein: CATRQGTAEAFF.

The chain links TRBV2 to TRBJ1-2; D is undetermined. V lost 8 bases to trimming and J lost 5 bases, with 15 bases between them. The germline CDR1 and CDR2 sequences are SNHLY and FYNNEI. This CDR3 is 13 amino acids long. CDR3 DNA sequence: TGTGCCAGCTCGGACCTACTAGGATATGGCTACACCTTC. Translation gives CASSDLLGYGYTF.